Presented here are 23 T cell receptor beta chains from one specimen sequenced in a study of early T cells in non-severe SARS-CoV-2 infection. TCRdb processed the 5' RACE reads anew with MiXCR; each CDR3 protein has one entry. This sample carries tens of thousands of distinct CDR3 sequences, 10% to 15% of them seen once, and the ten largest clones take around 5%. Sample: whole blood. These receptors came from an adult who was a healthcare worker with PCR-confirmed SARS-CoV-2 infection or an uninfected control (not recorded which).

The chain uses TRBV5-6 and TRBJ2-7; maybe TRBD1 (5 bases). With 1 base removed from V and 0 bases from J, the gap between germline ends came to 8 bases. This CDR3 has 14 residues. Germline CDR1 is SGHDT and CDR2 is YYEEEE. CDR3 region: CASSLPGFSYEQYF. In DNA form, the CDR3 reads TGTGCCAGCAGCTTGCCAGGGTTCTCCTACGAGCAGTACTTC. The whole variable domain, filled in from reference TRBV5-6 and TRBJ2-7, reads DAGVTQSPTHLIKTRGQQVTLRCSPKSGHDTVSWYQQALGQGPQFIFQYYEEEERQRGNFPDRFSGHQFPNYSSELNVNALLLGDSALYLCASSLPGFSYEQYFGPGTRLTVT.

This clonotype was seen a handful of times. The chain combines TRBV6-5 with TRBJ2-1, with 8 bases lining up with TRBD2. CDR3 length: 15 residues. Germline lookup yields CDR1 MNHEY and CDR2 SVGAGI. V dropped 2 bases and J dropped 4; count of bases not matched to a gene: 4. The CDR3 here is CASSYGLAQYNEQFF. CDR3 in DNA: TGTGCCAGCAGTTACGGACTAGCCCAGTACAATGAGCAGTTCTTC.

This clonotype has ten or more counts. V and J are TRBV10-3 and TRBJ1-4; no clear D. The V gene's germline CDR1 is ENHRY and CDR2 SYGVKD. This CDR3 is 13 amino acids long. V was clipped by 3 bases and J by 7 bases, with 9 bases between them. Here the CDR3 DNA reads TGTGCCATCAGTGATGGAAAGACTGAAAAACTGTTTTTT. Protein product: CAISDGKTEKLFF.

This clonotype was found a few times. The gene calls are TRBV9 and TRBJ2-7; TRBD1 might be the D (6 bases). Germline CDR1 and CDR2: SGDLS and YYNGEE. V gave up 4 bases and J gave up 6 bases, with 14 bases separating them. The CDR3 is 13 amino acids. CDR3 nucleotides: TGTGCCAGCAGCCGAGGGGGTTCAGGCGAGCAGTACTTC. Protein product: CASSRGGSGEQYF.

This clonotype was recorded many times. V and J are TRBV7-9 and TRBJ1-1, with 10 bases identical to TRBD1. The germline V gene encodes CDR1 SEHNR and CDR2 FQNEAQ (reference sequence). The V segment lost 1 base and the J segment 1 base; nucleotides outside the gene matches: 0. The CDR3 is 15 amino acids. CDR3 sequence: CASSLGDRGNTEAFF. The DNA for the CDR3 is TGTGCCAGCAGCTTAGGGGACAGGGGGAACACTGAAGCTTTCTTT.

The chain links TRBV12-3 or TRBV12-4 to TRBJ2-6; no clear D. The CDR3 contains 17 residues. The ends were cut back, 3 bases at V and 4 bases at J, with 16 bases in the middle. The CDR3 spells CASSLGIRVAGANVLTF. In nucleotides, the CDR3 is TGTGCCAGCAGTTTGGGAATAAGGGTAGCCGGGGCCAACGTCCTGACTTTC.

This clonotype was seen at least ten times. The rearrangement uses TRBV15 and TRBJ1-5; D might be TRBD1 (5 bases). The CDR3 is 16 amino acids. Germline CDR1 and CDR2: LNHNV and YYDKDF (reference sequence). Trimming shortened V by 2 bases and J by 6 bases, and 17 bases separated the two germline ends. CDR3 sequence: CATSRIDWGGGQPQHF. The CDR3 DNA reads TGTGCCACCAGCAGAATAGACTGGGGCGGAGGTCAGCCCCAGCATTTT.

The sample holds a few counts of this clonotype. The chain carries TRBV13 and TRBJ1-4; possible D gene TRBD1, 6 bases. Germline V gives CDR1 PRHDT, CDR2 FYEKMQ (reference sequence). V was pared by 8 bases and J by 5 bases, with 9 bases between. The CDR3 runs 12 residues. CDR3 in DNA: TGTGCCAGCTCAGGGGACAATGAAAAACTGTTTTTT. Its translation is CASSGDNEKLFF.

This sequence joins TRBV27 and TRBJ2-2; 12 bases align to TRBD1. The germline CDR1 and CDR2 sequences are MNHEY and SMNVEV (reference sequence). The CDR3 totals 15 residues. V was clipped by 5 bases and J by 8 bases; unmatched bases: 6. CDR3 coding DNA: TGTGCCAGCAGTCTCCGGGACAGGGGGCTGGGGGAGCTGTTTTTT. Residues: CASSLRDRGLGELFF.

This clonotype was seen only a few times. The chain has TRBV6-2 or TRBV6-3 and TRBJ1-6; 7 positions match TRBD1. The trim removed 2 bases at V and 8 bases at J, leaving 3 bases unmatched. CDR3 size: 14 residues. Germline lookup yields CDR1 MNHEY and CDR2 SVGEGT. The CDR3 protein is CASSYPGQDSPLHF. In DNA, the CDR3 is TGTGCCAGCAGTTACCCAGGACAGGATTCACCCCTCCACTTT.

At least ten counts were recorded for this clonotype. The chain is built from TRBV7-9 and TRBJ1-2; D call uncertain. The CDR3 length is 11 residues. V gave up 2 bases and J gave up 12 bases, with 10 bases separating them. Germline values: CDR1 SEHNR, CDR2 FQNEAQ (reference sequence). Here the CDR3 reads CASSLQVANTF. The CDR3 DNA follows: TGTGCCAGCAGCTTACAGGTCGCGAACACCTTC.

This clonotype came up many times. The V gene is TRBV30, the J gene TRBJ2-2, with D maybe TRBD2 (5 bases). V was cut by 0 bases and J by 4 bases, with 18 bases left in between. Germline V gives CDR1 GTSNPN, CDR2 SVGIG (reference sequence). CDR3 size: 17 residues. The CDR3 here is CAWSVFRGRTTTGELFF. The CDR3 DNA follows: TGTGCCTGGAGTGTATTCCGGGGTCGGACGACCACCGGGGAGCTGTTTTTT. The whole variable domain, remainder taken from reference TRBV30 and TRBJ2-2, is SQTIHQWPATLVQPVGSPLSLECTVEGTSNPNLYWYRQAAGRGLQLLFYSVGIGQISSEVPQNLSASRPQDRQFILSSKKLLLSDSGFYLCAWSVFRGRTTTGELFFGEGSRLTVL.

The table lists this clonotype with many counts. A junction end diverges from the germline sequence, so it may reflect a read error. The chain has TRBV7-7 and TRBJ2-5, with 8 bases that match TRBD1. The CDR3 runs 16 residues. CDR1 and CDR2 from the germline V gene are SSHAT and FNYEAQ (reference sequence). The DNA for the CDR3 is TGTGCTAGCAGCTTGACGGGACAGGAACGACAGAGAACCCAGTACTTC. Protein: CASSLTGQERQRTQYF.

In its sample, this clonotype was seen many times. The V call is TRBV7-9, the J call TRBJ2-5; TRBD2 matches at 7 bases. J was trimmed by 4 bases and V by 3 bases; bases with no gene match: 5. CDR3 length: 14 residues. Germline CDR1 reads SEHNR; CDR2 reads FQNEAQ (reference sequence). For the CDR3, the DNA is TGTGCCAGCAGCTTGTCGGCGGGGGTAGAGACCCAGTACTTC. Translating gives CASSLSAGVETQYF.

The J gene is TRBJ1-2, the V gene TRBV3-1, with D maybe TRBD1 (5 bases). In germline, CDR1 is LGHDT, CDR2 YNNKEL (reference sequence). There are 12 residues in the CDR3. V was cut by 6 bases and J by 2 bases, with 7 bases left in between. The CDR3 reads CASSNRNYGYTF. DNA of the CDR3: TGTGCCAGCAGTAACAGGAACTATGGCTACACCTTC.

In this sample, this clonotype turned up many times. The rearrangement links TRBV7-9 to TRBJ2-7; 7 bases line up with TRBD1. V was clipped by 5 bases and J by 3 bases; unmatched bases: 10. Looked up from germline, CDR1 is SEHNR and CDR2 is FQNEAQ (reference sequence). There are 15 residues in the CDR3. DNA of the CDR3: TGTGCCAGCAGCAAAGAGGGACAGTCCCTCTACGAGCAGTACTTC. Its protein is CASSKEGQSLYEQYF.

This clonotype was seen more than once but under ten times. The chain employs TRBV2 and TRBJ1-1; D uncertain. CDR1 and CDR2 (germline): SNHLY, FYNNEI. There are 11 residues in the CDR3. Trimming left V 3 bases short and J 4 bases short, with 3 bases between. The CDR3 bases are TGTGCCAGCAGTGAGGTCACTGAAGCTTTCTTT. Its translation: CASSEVTEAFF.

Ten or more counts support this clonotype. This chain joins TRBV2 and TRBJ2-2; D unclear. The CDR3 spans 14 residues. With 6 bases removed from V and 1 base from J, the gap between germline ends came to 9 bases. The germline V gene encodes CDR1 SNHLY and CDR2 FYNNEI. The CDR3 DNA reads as TGTGCCAGCAGGCCACAAAAGAACACCGGGGAGCTGTTTTTT. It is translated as CASRPQKNTGELFF.

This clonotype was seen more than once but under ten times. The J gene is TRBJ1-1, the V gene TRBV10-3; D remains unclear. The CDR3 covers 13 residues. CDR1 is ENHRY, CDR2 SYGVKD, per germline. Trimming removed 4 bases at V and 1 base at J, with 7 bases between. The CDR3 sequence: CAISVQENTEAFF. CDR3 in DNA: TGTGCCATCAGTGTACAAGAGAACACTGAAGCTTTCTTT.

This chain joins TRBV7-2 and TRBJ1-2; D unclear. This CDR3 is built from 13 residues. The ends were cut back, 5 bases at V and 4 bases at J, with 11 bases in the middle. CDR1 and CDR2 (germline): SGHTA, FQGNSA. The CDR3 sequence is CASSPPRIYGYTF. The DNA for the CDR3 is TGTGCCAGCAGCCCCCCGCGGATCTATGGCTACACCTTC.

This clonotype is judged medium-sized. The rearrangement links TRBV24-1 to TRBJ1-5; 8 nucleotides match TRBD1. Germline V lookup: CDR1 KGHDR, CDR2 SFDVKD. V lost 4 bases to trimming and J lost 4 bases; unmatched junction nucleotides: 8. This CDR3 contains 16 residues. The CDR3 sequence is CATSEKTGALNQPQHF. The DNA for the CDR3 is TGTGCCACCAGTGAGAAGACAGGGGCGCTAAATCAGCCCCAGCATTTT.

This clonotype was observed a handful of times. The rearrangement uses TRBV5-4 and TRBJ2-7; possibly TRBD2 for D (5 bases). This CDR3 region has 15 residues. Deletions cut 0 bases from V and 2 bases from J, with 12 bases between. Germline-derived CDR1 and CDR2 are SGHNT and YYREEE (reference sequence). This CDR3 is CASSLGLALPYEQYF. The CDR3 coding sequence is TGTGCCAGCAGCTTGGGGCTAGCCCTTCCCTACGAGCAGTACTTC.

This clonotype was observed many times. This CDR3 reads CSVGQTETYEQYF. The CDR3 nucleotides are TGCAGCGTTGGCCAGACCGAAACCTACGAGCAGTACTTC. The V gene is TRBV29-1, the J gene TRBJ2-7; D unclear. The CDR3 sequence is 13 residues long. The germline gives CDR1 SQVTM, CDR2 ANQGSEA. V lost 4 bases and J 2 bases, leaving 12 bases between the germline ends.